The table lists the clone carrying this T cell receptor (beta chain) with a few counts. Its antigen remains unidentified. TCRdb independently ran MiXCR on the 5' RACE reads; one entry per CDR3 protein. The sample has around 530,000 distinct CDR3 sequences, 12% to 15% seen once. The data belong to a study of identical twins. Healthy Caucasians were all of the donors. Study-wide results and caveats: When twins shared out-of-frame alpha sequences, those sequences had excess low generation probability.

The CDR3 is made up of 14 amino acids. Germline CDR1 is SGHRS and CDR2 is YFSETQ. The germline V and J ends were trimmed by 0 bases and 0 bases, with 5 bases remaining between them. The sample also formed part of further work on yellow fever vaccine responses in identical twins.

The chain recombines TRBV5-1 with TRBJ2-3; unclear D gene. This sequence originates from a woman aged 18-29 years in good health. Input material: CD4+ T cells sorted from blood. The CDR3 region has the DNA TGCGCCAGCAGCTTGGAGGACAGCACAGATACGCAGTATTTT. It translates to CASSLEDSTDTQYF.